The next 3 T cell receptor beta chains were all read from a single sample in a study of T cells in Graves' hyperthyroidism and ophthalmopathy. The TCR beta CDR3 regions underwent amplification using RNA transcripts as the source. HTBI primers drove first-round RT-PCR of the TCR CDR3. TCRdb called the multiplex PCR reads again in MiXCR, with one record for every CDR3 protein. Of around 600,000 distinct CDR3 sequences listed, more than 13% are singletons. The sequencing sample was made of blood. The receptors derive from a woman under 30 with Graves' ophthalmopathy.

This clonotype was observed at least ten times. The chain employs TRBV11-2 and TRBJ1-1; D ambiguous. CDR1 is SGHAT, CDR2 FQNNGV, per germline. The CDR3 runs to 15 residues. V shed 3 bases and J shed 3 bases, with 14 bases lying between them. The DNA for the CDR3 is TGTGCCAGCAGCTTCCCGTGGGGAAAGGACACTGAAGCTTTCTTT. Its protein product is CASSFPWGKDTEAFF.

The chain combines TRBV6-2 or TRBV6-3 with TRBJ2-7, with 9 bases lining up with TRBD2. V shed 4 bases and J 3 bases; nucleotides not matched to a gene: 19. CDR3 length equals 19 residues. Per the germline V gene, CDR1 is MNHEY and CDR2 is SVGEGT. The CDR3 region has the DNA TGTGCCAGCAGTTCCTCCCCTTGGAGTAGCGGGAGTTTTGGCTACGAGCAGTACTTC. This codes for CASSSSPWSSGSFGYEQYF.

The genes are TRBV4-3 and TRBJ2-4; D remains ambiguous. Germline V gene sequence: CDR1 LGHNA, CDR2 YSLEER. This CDR3 spans 12 amino acids. The V and J ends lost 3 bases and 6 bases respectively, with 6 bases between them. The DNA for the CDR3 is TGCGCCAGCAGCCAGTTAGTAAACATTCAGTACTTC. This codes for CASSQLVNIQYF.